This T cell receptor (beta chain) appears in the sequencing data of a study of beta chain features in type 1 diabetes. The study, taken as a whole, reports: Researchers reported that naive, central memory and Treg TCRB repertoires appeared more similar in patients than in healthy donors. No resolution was reached here on whether HLA type influences TCRB rearrangement. VDJ junctions in type 1 diabetes patients carried more deletions and fewer insertions.

CD45RO/CCR7/CD25/CD127/CD95/CD27 separated CD4+ naive, central memory, regulatory and stem cell-like memory cells by sorting. Worth noting for this clone: Its antigen is not identified.

What was sequenced were expressed TCRB transcripts, since all of the isolated RNA had been reverse transcribed. TCRdb's copy holds only in-frame clones and misses some; the assay was immunoSEQ multiplex PCR. The data show 35,000 to 50,000 clones, roughly 50% seen once. This TCR was sampled from a woman aged 25 to 45 in good health. Sequenced input: stem cell memory CD4+ T cells from blood.

The CDR3 nucleotides read TGTGCCAGCAGCTTGGCAGGAACTCGACAGCCCCAGCATTTT. Protein sequence: CASSLAGTRQPQHF. The chain employs TRBV5-6 and TRBJ1-5; D uncertain. This CDR3 contains 14 residues. The V end was cut by 0 bases, the J end by 7 bases, with 11 bases between. From germline, CDR1 is SGHDT and CDR2 YYEEEE.